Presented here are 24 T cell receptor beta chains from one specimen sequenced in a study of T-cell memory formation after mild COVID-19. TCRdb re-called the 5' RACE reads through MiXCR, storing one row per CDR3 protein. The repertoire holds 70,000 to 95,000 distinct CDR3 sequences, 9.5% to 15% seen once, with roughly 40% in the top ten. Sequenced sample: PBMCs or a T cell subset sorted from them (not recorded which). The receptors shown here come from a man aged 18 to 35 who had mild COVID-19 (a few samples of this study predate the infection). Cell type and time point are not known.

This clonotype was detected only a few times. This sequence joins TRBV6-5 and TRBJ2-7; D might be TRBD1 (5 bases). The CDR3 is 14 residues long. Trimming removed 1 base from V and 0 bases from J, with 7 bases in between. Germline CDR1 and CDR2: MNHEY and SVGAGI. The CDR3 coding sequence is TGTGCCAGCAGTTACTACCAGGGCTCCTACGAGCAGTACTTC. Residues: CASSYYQGSYEQYF.

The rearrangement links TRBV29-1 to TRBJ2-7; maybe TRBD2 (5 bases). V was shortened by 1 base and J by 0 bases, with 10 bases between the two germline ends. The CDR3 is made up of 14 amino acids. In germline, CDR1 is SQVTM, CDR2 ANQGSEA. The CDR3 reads CSVEAGGGSYEQYF. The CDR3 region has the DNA TGCAGCGTTGAAGCCGGCGGAGGCTCCTACGAGCAGTACTTC.

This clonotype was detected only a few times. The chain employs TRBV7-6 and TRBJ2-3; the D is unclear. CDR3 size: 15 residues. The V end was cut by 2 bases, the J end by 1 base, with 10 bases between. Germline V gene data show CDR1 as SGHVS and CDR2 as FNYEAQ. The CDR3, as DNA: TGTGCCAGCAGCTTACAGGTCGCCGGCACAGATACGCAGTATTTT. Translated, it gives CASSLQVAGTDTQYF.

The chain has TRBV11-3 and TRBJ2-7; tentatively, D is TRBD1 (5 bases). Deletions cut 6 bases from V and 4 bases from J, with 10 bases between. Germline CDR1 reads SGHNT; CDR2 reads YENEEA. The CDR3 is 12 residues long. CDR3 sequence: CASSWTQYEQYF. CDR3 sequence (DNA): TGTGCCAGCAGTTGGACACAGTACGAGCAGTACTTC.

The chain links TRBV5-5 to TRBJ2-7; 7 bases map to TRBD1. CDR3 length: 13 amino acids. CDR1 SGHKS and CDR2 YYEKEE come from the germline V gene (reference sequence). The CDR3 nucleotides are TGTTCCAGCAGCCCCGGGACAGACAACGAGCAGTACGTC. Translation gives CSSSPGTDNEQYV.

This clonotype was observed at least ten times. The CDR3, as DNA: TGCGCCAGCCTATCGGGGGAGTTCAGCGATAATGAGCAGTTCTTC. It codes for CASLSGEFSDNEQFF. The chain combines TRBV5-1 with TRBJ2-1; a weak D match, TRBD2 (6 bases). Deletions cut 7 bases from V and 7 bases from J, with 21 bases between. The CDR3 totals 15 residues. CDR1 SGHRS and CDR2 YFSETQ come from the germline V gene.

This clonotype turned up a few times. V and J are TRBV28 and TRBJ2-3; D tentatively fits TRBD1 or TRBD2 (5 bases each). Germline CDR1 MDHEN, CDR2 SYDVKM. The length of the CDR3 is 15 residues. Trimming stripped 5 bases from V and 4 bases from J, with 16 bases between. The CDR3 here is CASSPTGQGADTQYF. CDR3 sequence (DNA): TGTGCCAGCAGTCCCACGGGGCAGGGTGCAGATACGCAGTATTTT.

The CDR3 region is CASGSWEVADTQYF. CDR3 coding DNA: TGTGCCAGCGGCAGTTGGGAAGTCGCAGATACGCAGTATTTT. The chain has TRBV7-2 and TRBJ2-3; no definite D call. Trimming left V 8 bases short and J 4 bases short, with 16 bases between. Per the germline V gene, CDR1 is SGHTA and CDR2 is FQGNSA. The CDR3 has 14 amino acids.

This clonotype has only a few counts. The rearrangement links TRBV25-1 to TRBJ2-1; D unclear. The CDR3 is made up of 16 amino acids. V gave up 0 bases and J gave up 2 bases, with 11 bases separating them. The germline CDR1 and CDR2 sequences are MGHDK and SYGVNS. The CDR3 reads CASSEYGRQTYNEQFF. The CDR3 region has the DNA TGTGCCAGCAGTGAATATGGCAGGCAAACCTACAATGAGCAGTTCTTC. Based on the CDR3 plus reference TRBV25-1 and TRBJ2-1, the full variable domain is EADIYQTPRYLVIGTGKKITLECSQTMGHDKMYWYQQDPGMELHLIHYSYGVNSTEKGDLSSESTVSRIRTEHFPLTLESARPSHTSQYLCASSEYGRQTYNEQFFGPGTRLTVL.

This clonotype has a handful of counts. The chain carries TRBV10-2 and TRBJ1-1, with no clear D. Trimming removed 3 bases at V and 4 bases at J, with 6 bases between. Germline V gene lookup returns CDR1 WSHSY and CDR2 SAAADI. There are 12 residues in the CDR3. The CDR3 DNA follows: TGCGCCAGCAGTGAACGGGGCACTGAAGCTTTCTTT. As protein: CASSERGTEAFF.

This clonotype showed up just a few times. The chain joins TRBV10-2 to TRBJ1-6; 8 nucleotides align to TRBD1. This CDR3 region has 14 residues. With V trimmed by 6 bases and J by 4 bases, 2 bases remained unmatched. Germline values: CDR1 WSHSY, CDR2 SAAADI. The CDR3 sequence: CASRDRGYNSPLHF. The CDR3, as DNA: TGCGCCAGCAGAGACAGGGGATATAATTCACCCCTCCACTTT.

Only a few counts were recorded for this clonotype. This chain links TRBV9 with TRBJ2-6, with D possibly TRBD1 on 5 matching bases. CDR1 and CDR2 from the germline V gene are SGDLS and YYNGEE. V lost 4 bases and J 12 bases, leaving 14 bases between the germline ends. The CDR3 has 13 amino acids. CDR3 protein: CASSTLDKIVLTF. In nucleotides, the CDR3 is TGTGCCAGCAGCACCCTGGACAAGATCGTCCTGACTTTC.

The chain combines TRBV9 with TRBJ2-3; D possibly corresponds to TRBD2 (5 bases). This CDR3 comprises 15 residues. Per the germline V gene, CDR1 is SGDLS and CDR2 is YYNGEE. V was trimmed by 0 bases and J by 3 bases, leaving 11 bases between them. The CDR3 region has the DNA TGTGCCAGCAGCGTAGGCCGGGAAGGTACAGATACGCAGTATTTT. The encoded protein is CASSVGREGTDTQYF. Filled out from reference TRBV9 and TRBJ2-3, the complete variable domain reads DSGVTQTPKHLITATGQRVTLRCSPRSGDLSVYWYQQSLDQGLQFLIQYYNGEERAKGNILERFSAQQFPDLHSELNLSSLELGDSALYFCASSVGREGTDTQYFGPGTRLTVL.

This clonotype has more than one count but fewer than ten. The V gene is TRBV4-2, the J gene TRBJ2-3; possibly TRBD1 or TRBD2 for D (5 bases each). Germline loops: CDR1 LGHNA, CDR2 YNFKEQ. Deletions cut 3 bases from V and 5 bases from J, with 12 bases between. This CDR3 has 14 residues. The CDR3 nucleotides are TGTGCCAGCAGCCAGTCCGGGACGGGAGATACGCAGTATTTT. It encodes CASSQSGTGDTQYF.

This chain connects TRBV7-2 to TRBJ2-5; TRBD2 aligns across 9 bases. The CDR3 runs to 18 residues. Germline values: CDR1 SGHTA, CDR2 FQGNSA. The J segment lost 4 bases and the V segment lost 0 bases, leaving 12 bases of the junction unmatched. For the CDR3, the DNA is TGTGCCAGCAGCTTAGCAGAGGTTTGGCGGGGGGGGATAGAGACCCAGTACTTC. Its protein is CASSLAEVWRGGIETQYF.

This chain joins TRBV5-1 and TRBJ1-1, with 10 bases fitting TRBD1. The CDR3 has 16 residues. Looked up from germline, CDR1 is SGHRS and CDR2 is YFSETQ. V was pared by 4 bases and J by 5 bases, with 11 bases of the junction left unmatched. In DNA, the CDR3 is TGCGCCAGCAGCCGAAGAGACAGGGGGCAGGATACTGAAGCTTTCTTT. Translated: CASSRRDRGQDTEAFF.

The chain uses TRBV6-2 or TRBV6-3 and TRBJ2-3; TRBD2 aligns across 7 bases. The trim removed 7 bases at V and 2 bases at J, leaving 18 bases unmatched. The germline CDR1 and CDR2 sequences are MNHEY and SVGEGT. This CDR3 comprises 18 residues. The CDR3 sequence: CASNAHWTSPLNTDTQYF. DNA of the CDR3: TGTGCCAGCAACGCACACTGGACTAGTCCCCTCAACACAGATACGCAGTATTTT.

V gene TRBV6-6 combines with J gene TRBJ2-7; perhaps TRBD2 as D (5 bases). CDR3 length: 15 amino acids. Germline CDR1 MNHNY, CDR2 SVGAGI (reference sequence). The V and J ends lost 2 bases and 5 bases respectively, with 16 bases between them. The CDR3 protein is CASSYVRGPSNEQYF. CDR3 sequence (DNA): TGTGCCAGCAGTTACGTCCGGGGTCCTTCGAACGAGCAGTACTTC.

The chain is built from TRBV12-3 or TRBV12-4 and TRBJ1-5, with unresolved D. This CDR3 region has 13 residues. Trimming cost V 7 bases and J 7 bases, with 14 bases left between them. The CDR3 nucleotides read TGTGCCAGCACCCCGGTTCCGGGACAGCCCCAGCATTTT. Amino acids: CASTPVPGQPQHF.

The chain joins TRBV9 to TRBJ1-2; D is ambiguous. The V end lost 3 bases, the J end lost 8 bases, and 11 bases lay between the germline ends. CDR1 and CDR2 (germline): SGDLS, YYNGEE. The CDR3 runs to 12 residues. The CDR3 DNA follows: TGTGCCAGCAGCGGCTTGGACGGCGGCTACACCTTC. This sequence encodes CASSGLDGGYTF.

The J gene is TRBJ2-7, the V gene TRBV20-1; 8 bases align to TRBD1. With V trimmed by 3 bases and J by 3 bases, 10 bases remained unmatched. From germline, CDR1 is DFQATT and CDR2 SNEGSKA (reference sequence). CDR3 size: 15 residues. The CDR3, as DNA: TGCAGTGCTAGTCCCACGACAGGGGCCCACTACGAGCAGTACTTC. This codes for CSASPTTGAHYEQYF.

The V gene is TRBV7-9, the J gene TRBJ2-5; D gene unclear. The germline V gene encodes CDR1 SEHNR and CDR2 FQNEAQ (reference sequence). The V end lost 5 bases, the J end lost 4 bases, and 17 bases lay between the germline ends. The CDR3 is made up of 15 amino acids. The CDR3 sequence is CASSPGARLGETQYF. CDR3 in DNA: TGTGCCAGCAGCCCTGGCGCCCGGCTTGGAGAGACCCAGTACTTC.

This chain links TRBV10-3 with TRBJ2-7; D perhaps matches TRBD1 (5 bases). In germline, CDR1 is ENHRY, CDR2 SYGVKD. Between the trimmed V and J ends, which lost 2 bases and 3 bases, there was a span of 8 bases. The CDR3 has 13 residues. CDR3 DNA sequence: TGTGCCATCAGTGAGGGGGCCGTCTACGAGCAGTACTTC. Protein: CAISEGAVYEQYF.

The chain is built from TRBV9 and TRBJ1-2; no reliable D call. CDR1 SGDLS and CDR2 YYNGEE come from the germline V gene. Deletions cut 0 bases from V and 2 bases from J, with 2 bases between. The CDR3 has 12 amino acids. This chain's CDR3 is CASSVANYGYTF. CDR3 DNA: TGTGCCAGCAGCGTAGCAAACTATGGCTACACCTTC.